The 20 T cell receptor beta chains reported below all come from one sample, sequenced in a study of cytomegalovirus exposure and HLA in healthy donors. The study ran its PCR with 60 Vbeta and 13 Jbeta primers. Generated by immunoSEQ multiplex PCR, the TCRdb table keeps only in-frame clones and is missing some. This sample lists over 90,000 clones; its ten largest clones have about 3.2%. The sample was PBMCs. These receptors originate from a man aged 35-49 years in good health and CMV-seronegative.

The V call is TRBV6-5, the J call TRBJ2-5; 8 bases are a match to TRBD1. The tail of the sequence fits TRBJ2-7 better, so the J call may be wrong. Germline values: CDR1 MNHEY, CDR2 SVGAGI. The CDR3 runs 16 residues. CDR3 in DNA: TGTGCCAGCAGTTACTCCATTAACGGACAGGGCTACGAGCAGTACTTC. It translates to CASSYSINGQGYEQYF.

The chain links TRBV20-1 to TRBJ2-7; D possibly corresponds to TRBD2 (5 bases). Trimming pared 6 bases from V and 5 bases from J, leaving 11 bases between. Looked up from germline, CDR1 is DFQATT and CDR2 is SNEGSKA (reference sequence). This CDR3 is 11 amino acids long. The CDR3 DNA follows: TGCAGTGCCTCAGCGGCCAACGAGCAGTACTTC. Translation gives CSASAANEQYF.

This chain uses TRBV19 with TRBJ1-2, with D perhaps matching TRBD1 (5 bases). Germline CDR1 reads LNHDA; CDR2 reads SQIVND (reference sequence). The CDR3 has 15 residues. Between the trimmed V and J ends, which lost 3 bases and 4 bases, there was a span of 15 bases. Written as DNA, the CDR3 is TGTGCCAGTAGTATGTCGGGGACTGCAAGCTATGGCTACACCTTC. Its translation: CASSMSGTASYGYTF.

The genes are TRBV9 and TRBJ2-3; TRBD2 matches 8 bases. The CDR3 has 14 residues. Germline CDR1 is SGDLS and CDR2 is YYNGEE. After removal of 4 bases from V and 5 bases from J, the junction contained 6 bases not matched to a gene. CDR3 coding DNA: TGTGCCAGCAGCTACGGGGGGGCCGTAGATACGCAGTATTTT. Protein: CASSYGGAVDTQYF.

This chain joins TRBV21-1 and TRBJ1-1; the DNA was not used to check the table's D call, TRBD1. TRBV21-1 is a documented pseudogene. The CDR3 extends over 18 amino acids. The CDR3 is CASSKPNPWDRVNTEAFF. CDR3 nucleotide sequence: TGTGCCAGCAGCAAGCCCAATCCTTGGGACAGAGTGAACACTGAAGCTTTCTTT.

V gene TRBV7-8 combines with J gene TRBJ2-7, with 9 bases lining up with TRBD1. The trim removed 4 bases at V and 4 bases at J, leaving 8 bases unmatched. The CDR3 spans 15 residues. Germline CDR1 SGHVS, CDR2 FQNEAQ. The CDR3 sequence is CASSSAGQGTYEQYF. Written as DNA, the CDR3 is TGTGCCAGCAGCTCAGCGGGACAGGGTACGTACGAGCAGTACTTC.

This chain joins TRBV28 and TRBJ2-2; the match to TRBD2 covers 7 bases. With V trimmed by 8 bases and J by 6 bases, 12 bases remained unmatched. The germline CDR1 and CDR2 sequences are MDHEN and SYDVKM. The CDR3 length is 15 residues. The CDR3 coding sequence is TGTGCCAGCCACACACCGGGACGGGGGGCCGGGGAGCTGTTTTTT. This codes for CASHTPGRGAGELFF. Full variable domain (outside the CDR3, taken from reference TRBV28 and TRBJ2-2): DVKVTQSSRYLVKRTGEKVFLECVQDMDHENMFWYRQDPGLGLRLIYFSYDVKMKEKGDIPEGYSVSREKKERFSLILESASTNQTSMYLCASHTPGRGAGELFFGEGSRLTVL.

The chain has TRBV5-5 and TRBJ1-2; D uncertain. V lost 4 bases, J lost 5 bases, and 15 bases lay in between. The CDR3 consists of 14 residues. From germline, CDR1 is SGHKS and CDR2 YYEKEE (reference sequence). The CDR3 loop reads CASSAPGSAYGYTF. CDR3 nucleotide sequence: TGTGCCAGCAGCGCCCCGGGATCCGCGTATGGCTACACCTTC.

The rearrangement uses TRBV6-5 and TRBJ1-1, with D possibly TRBD1 on 6 matching bases. Trimming cost V 4 bases and J 1 base, with 10 bases left between them. This CDR3 comprises 14 residues. Germline CDR1 and CDR2: MNHEY and SVGAGI. Written as DNA, the CDR3 is TGTGCCAGCAGTTCCATACAGGGGAACACTGAAGCTTTCTTT. Its protein is CASSSIQGNTEAFF.

The chain joins TRBV7-2 to TRBJ2-7; D is ambiguous. Germline V gene data show CDR1 as SGHTA and CDR2 as FQGNSA. The CDR3 extends over 15 amino acids. Trimming took off 1 base at V and 0 bases at J, with 10 bases between the two ends. The CDR3 is CASSLVADSSYEQYF. CDR3 in DNA: TGTGCCAGCAGCTTAGTTGCCGATAGCTCCTACGAGCAGTACTTC.

The chain is built from TRBV6-5 and TRBJ1-1; D uncertain. CDR3 length: 12 residues. CDR1 is MNHEY, CDR2 SVGAGI, per germline. The V gene lost 6 bases and the J gene lost 8 bases, with 13 bases spanning the gap. The CDR3 spells CASRSGLHEAFF. The CDR3 bases are TGTGCCAGCAGGTCCGGACTCCACGAAGCTTTCTTT.

The CDR3 nucleotides are TGTGCTAGTGGTTTGATAGGGGGAGATACGCAGTATTTT. It specifies CASGLIGGDTQYF. The V call is TRBV12-5, the J call TRBJ2-3; tentatively, D is TRBD1 (6 bases). Germline values: CDR1 LGHNT, CDR2 FRNRAP. V was clipped by 2 bases and J by 5 bases, with 8 bases between them. This CDR3 spans 13 amino acids. Full variable domain (outside the CDR3, taken from reference TRBV12-5 and TRBJ2-3): DARVTQTPRHKVTEMGQEVTMRCQPILGHNTVFWYRQTMMQGLELLAYFRNRAPLDDSGMPKDRFSAEMPDATLATLKIQPSEPRDSAVYFCASGLIGGDTQYFGPGTRLTVL.

J is TRBJ2-5 and V is TRBV14, with TRBD2 matching over 8 bases. Germline values: CDR1 SGHDN, CDR2 FVKESK. V lost 4 bases, J lost 7 bases, and 5 bases stayed unmatched. The CDR3 has 13 amino acids. DNA of the CDR3: TGTGCCAGCAGCCGTAGCGGGGAGGGGACCCAGTACTTC. Amino acid sequence: CASSRSGEGTQYF.

This chain uses TRBV19 with TRBJ1-2; unclear D gene. Between the trimmed V and J ends, which lost 9 bases and 0 bases, there was a span of 11 bases. Per the germline V gene, CDR1 is LNHDA and CDR2 is SQIVND (reference sequence). There are 13 residues in the CDR3. CDR3 coding DNA: TGTGCCAGGCGGGGAGAGTCTAACTATGGCTACACCTTC. This sequence encodes CARRGESNYGYTF.

The chain uses TRBV5-5 and TRBJ2-3; 7 bases are shared with TRBD1. This CDR3 is built from 15 residues. Germline-derived CDR1 and CDR2 are SGHKS and YYEKEE (reference sequence). Trimming at V came to 0 bases and at J to 2 bases, leaving 3 bases not matched to a gene. In nucleotides, the CDR3 is TGTGCCAGCAGCTTGGAGGGACAGTACACAGATACGCAGTATTTT. Protein product: CASSLEGQYTDTQYF.

The chain couples TRBV5-1 to TRBJ2-2; 13 nucleotides line up with TRBD2. Losses at the gene ends were 3 bases for V and 6 bases for J; bases not matched to a gene: 2. The V gene's germline CDR1 is SGHRS and CDR2 YFSETQ. This CDR3 spans 15 amino acids. This CDR3 is CASSSTSGRAGELFF. The CDR3 nucleotides read TGCGCCAGCAGCTCCACTAGCGGGAGGGCCGGGGAGCTGTTTTTT.

This rearrangement joins TRBV14 to TRBJ1-1, with 8 bases lining up with TRBD1. The ends lost 4 bases at V and 5 bases at J; junction bases unmatched: 6. Germline V gene data show CDR1 as SGHDN and CDR2 as FVKESK. This CDR3 is built from 14 residues. The CDR3 here is CASSLTGGWTEAFF. The CDR3 nucleotides are TGTGCCAGCAGCCTTACAGGGGGGTGGACTGAAGCTTTCTTT.

This sequence joins TRBV27 and TRBJ2-2; D possibly corresponds to TRBD1 (6 bases). The germline V gene encodes CDR1 MNHEY and CDR2 SMNVEV (reference sequence). Deletions cut 3 bases from V and 5 bases from J, with 7 bases between. The CDR3 covers 13 residues. The CDR3 spells CASSFDRTGELFF. CDR3 DNA sequence: TGTGCCAGCAGTTTTGACAGGACCGGGGAGCTGTTTTTT.

The chain has TRBV19 and TRBJ2-6, with TRBD1 matching over 7 bases. The ends lost 7 bases at V and 12 bases at J; junction bases unmatched: 12. This CDR3 spans 14 amino acids. Germline loops: CDR1 LNHDA, CDR2 SQIVND (reference sequence). The CDR3 sequence is CASKGEGDSGVLTF. As DNA, the CDR3 is TGTGCCAGTAAAGGGGAAGGGGACAGCGGCGTCCTGACTTTC.

The gene calls are TRBV5-1 and TRBJ1-5; D call uncertain. The germline V gene encodes CDR1 SGHRS and CDR2 YFSETQ. Trimming left V 0 bases short and J 5 bases short, with 9 bases between. The CDR3 totals 14 residues. CDR3 sequence (DNA): TGCGCCAGCAGCTTGGCCCTAGGAGATCAGCCCCAGCATTTT. Translation: CASSLALGDQPQHF.